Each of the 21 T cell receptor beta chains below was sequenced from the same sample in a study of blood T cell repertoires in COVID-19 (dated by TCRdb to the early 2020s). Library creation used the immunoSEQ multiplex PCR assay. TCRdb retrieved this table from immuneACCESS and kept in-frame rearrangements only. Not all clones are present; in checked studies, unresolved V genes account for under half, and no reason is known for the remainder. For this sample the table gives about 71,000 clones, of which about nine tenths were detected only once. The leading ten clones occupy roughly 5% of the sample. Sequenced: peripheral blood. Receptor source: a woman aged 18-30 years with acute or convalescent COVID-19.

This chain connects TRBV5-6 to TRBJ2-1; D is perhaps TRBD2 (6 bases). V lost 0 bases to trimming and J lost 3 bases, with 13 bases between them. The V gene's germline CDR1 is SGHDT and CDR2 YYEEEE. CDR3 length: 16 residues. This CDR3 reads CASSLGTGVYYNEQFF. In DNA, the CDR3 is TGTGCCAGCAGCTTGGGAACGGGAGTGTACTACAATGAGCAGTTCTTC.

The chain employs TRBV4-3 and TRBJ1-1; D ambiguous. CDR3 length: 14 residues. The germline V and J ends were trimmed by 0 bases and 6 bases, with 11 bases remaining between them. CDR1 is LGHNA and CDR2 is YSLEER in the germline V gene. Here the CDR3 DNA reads TGCGCCAGCAGCCAAGATCCCAAGTCGGCTGAAGCTTTCTTT. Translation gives CASSQDPKSAEAFF.

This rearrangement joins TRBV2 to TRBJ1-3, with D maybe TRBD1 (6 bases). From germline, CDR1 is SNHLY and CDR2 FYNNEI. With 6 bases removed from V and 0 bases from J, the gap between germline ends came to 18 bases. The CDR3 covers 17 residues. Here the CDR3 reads CASSQLRTALSGNTIYF. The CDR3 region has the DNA TGTGCCAGCAGCCAATTAAGGACAGCACTCTCTGGAAACACCATATATTTT.

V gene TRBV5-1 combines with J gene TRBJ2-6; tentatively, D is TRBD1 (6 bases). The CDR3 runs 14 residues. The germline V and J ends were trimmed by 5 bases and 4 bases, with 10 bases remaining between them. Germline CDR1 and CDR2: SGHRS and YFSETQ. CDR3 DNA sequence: TGCGCCAGCAGGGTGGGGACAGGGGCCAACGTCCTGACTTTC. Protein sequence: CASRVGTGANVLTF.

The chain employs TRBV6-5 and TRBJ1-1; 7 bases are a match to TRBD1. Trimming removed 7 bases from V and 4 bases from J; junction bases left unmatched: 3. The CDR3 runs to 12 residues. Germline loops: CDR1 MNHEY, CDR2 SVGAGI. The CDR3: CASNHRGTEAFF. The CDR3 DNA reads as TGTGCCAGCAACCACAGGGGCACTGAAGCTTTCTTT.

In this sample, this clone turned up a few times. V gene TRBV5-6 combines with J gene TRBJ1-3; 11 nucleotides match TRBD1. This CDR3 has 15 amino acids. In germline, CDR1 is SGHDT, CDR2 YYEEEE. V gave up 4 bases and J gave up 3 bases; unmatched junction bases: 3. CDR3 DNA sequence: TGTGCCAGCAGCCGGACAGGGGGCTATGGAAACACCATATATTTT. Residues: CASSRTGGYGNTIYF.

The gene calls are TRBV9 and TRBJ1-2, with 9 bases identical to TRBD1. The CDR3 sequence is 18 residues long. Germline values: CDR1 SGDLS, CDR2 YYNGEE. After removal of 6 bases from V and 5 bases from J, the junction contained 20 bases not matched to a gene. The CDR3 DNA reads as TGTGCCAGCAACCACCGCAGATCAATAACAGGGGGCGTGTATGGCTACACCTTC. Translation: CASNHRRSITGGVYGYTF.

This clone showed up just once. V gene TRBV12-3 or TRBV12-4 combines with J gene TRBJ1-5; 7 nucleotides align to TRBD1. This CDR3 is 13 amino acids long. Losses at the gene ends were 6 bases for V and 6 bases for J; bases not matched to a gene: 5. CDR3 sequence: CASSPGGSQPQHF. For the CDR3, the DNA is TGTGCCAGCAGCCCAGGGGGAAGTCAGCCCCAGCATTTT.

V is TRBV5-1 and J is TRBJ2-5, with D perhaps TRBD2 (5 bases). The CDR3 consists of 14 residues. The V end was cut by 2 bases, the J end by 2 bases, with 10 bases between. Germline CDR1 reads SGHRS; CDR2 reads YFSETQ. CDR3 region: CASSLTGIQETQYF. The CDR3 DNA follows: TGCGCCAGCAGCTTAACGGGGATACAAGAGACCCAGTACTTC.

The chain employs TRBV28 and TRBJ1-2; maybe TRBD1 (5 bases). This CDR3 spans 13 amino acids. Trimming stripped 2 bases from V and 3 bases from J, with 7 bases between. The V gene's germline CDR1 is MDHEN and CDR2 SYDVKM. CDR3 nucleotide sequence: TGTGCCAGCAGTTTAGGGGCGGACTATGGCTACACCTTC. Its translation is CASSLGADYGYTF.

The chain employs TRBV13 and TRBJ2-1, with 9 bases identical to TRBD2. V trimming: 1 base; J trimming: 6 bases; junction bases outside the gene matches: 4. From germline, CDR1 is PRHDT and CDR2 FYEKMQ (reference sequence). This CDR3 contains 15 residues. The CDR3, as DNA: TGTGCCAGCAGCTTAGCGCGGGGGGGAATCAATGAGCAGTTCTTC. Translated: CASSLARGGINEQFF.

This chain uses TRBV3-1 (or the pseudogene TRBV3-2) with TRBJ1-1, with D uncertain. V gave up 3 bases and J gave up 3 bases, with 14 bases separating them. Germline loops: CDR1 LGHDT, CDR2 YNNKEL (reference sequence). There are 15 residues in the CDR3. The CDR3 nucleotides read TGTGCCAGCAGCCAGGGAGCCCGGGTGGACACTGAAGCTTTCTTT. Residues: CASSQGARVDTEAFF.

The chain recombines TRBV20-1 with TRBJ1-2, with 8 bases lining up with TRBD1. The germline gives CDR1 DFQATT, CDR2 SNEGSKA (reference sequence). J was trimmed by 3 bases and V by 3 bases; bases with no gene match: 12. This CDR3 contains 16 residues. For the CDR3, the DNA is TGCAGTGCTAGTACCGGGGGCACAGGGGGAGACTATGGCTACACCTTC. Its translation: CSASTGGTGGDYGYTF.

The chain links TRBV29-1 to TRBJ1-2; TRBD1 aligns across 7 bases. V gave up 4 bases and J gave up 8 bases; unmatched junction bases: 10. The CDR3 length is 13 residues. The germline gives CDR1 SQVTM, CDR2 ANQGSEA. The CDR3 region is CSVGGDRVDGYTF. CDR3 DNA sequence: TGCAGCGTTGGGGGCGACAGGGTAGACGGCTACACCTTC.

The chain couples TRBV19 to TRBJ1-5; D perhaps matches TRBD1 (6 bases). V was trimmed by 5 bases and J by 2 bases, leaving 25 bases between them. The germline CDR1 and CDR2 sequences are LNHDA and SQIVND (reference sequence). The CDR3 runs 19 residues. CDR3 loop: CASSPWFQGTGHGNQPQHF. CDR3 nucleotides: TGTGCCAGTAGTCCATGGTTTCAGGGGACCGGACATGGCAATCAGCCCCAGCATTTT.

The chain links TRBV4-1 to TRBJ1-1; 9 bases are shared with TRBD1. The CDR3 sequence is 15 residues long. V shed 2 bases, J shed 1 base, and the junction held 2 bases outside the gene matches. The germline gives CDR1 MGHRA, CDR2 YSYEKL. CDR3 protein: CASSQPTGGNTEAFF. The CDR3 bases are TGCGCCAGCAGCCAACCGACAGGGGGGAACACTGAAGCTTTCTTT.

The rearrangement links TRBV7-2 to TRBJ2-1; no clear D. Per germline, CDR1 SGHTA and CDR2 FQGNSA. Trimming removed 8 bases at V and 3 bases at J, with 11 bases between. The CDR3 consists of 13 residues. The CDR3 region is CASCLPNYNEQFF. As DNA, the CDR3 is TGTGCCAGCTGCCTTCCTAACTACAATGAGCAGTTCTTC.

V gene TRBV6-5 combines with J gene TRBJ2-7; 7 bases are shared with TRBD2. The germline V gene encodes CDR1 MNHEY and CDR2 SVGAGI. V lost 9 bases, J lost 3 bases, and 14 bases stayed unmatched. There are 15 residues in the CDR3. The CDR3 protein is CASGRRASGVYEQYF. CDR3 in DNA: TGTGCCAGTGGGAGGCGGGCTAGCGGAGTCTACGAGCAGTACTTC.

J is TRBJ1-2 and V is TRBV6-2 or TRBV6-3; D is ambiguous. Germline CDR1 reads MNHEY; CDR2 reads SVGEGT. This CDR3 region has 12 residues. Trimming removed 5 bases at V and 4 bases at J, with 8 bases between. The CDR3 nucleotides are TGTGCCAGCAGTCTTTACACCTATGGCTACACCTTC. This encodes CASSLYTYGYTF.

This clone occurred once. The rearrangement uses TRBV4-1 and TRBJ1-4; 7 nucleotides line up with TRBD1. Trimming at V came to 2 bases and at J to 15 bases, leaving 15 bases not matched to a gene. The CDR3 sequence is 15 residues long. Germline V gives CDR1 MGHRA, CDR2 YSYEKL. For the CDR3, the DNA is TGCGCCAGCAGCCAAACCGGGACAGCCTCTGAATGGGTGTTTTTT. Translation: CASSQTGTASEWVFF.

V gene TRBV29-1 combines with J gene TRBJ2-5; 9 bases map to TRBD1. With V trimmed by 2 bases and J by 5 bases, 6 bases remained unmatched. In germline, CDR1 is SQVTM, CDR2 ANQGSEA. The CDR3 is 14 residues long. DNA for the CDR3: TGCAGCGTTGAAACGACAGGGGGAAGGGAGACCCAGTACTTC. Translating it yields CSVETTGGRETQYF.